A selection of T cell receptor beta chains follows, all from one sample in a study of blood T cell repertoires in COVID-19. The method was immunoSEQ multiplex PCR; TCRdb's version includes in-frame clones alone and lacks a portion of them. The sample carries 380,000 or so clones, roughly nine tenths recorded once. Material for sequencing was peripheral blood. The receptors originated from a man aged 40-49 years with acute or convalescent COVID-19. Both conserved end residues are part of each CDR3. Clone size is stated in some rows and not others, as once, few, many or a class when expanded.

clone_size: once; v_call: TRBV28; cdr3_aa: CASSSLTHAAPYEQYF
clone_size: -; v_call: TRBV3-1/TRBV3-2; cdr3_aa: CASSQMDSSGNTIYF
clone_size: -; v_call: TRBV28; cdr3_aa: CASTYTGINYGYTF
clone_size: -; v_call: TRBV18; cdr3_aa: CASSEEAGAATEAFF
clone_size: -; v_call: TRBV5-6; cdr3_aa: CASSLVQGNSPLHF
clone_size: -; v_call: TRBV24-1; cdr3_aa: CATSPKRGALVTDTQYF
clone_size: -; v_call: TRBV18; cdr3_aa: CASSPTGAGSNTEAFF
clone_size: -; v_call: TRBV6-6; cdr3_aa: CASSRDRANYGYTF
clone_size: -; v_call: TRBV7-7; cdr3_aa: CASSLSGLAGNTGELFF
clone_size: -; v_call: TRBV11-3; cdr3_aa: CASSLEGGLEFF
clone_size: -; v_call: TRBV7-8; cdr3_aa: CASSLTGTVFSGANVLTF
clone_size: -; v_call: TRBV6-5; cdr3_aa: CASSDRGRGSTEAFF
clone_size: once; v_call: TRBV6-2/TRBV6-3; cdr3_aa: CASSYQDRVINTEAFF
clone_size: -; v_call: TRBV7-2; cdr3_aa: CASSLPVSYEQYF
clone_size: -; v_call: TRBV28; cdr3_aa: CASSLPRRGGKRPSPQHF
clone_size: once; v_call: TRBV28; cdr3_aa: CASSPTGLETQYF
clone_size: -; v_call: TRBV5-6; cdr3_aa: CASSPPPGQETQYF
clone_size: once; v_call: TRBV19; cdr3_aa: CASGAGRHEQFF
clone_size: many; v_call: TRBV5-1; cdr3_aa: CASSPPSVNYGYTF
clone_size: -; v_call: TRBV2; cdr3_aa: CASRAAANYGYTF
clone_size: -; v_call: TRBV7-8; cdr3_aa: CASSLNRPSGGNQPQHF
clone_size: -; v_call: TRBV7-2; cdr3_aa: CASSLGRVYEQYF
clone_size: -; v_call: TRBV9; cdr3_aa: CASSGGTGRNEKLFF
clone_size: -; v_call: TRBV5-1; cdr3_aa: CASSLLSRDSYSGNTIYF
clone_size: -; v_call: TRBV4-1; cdr3_aa: CASSAGVSYEQYF
clone_size: -; v_call: TRBV5-1; cdr3_aa: CASSLVDRQNTEAFF
clone_size: -; v_call: TRBV30; cdr3_aa: CAWSLSEETQYF
clone_size: -; v_call: TRBV18; cdr3_aa: CASSDGTGGHNSPLHF
clone_size: -; v_call: TRBV6-2/TRBV6-3; cdr3_aa: CASSYGTTTYEQYF
clone_size: once; v_call: TRBV28; cdr3_aa: CASRIRGFITEAFF
clone_size: -; v_call: TRBV2; cdr3_aa: CASSEIRQGNTEAFF
clone_size: many; v_call: TRBV27; cdr3_aa: CASSPPGGAINEQFF
clone_size: few; v_call: TRBV28; cdr3_aa: CASSLGGGSDEQYF
clone_size: -; v_call: TRBV7-2; cdr3_aa: CASSQYREGTEAFF
clone_size: once; v_call: TRBV9; cdr3_aa: CASSVRAWTSGSYNEQFF
clone_size: -; v_call: TRBV7-9; cdr3_aa: CASSGDRERSPLHF
clone_size: -; v_call: TRBV27; cdr3_aa: CASSYTLNYEQYF
clone_size: -; v_call: TRBV14; cdr3_aa: CASSPPRWGVGGYTF
clone_size: -; v_call: TRBV10-1; cdr3_aa: CASSGQGTDTQYF
clone_size: once; v_call: TRBV10-2; cdr3_aa: CASSAGERGYTF
clone_size: -; v_call: TRBV6-6; cdr3_aa: CASSYSLFKGYTF
clone_size: -; v_call: TRBV28; cdr3_aa: CASRAAGTALNSGYTF